The source of this T cell receptor beta chain is a study of blood T cell repertoires in COVID-19. Study in general: Material from acute and convalescent COVID-19 was sourced from the United States, Italy and Spain.

The CDR3 is 12 amino acids. V dropped 2 bases and J dropped 8 bases, with 9 bases sitting between them. Germline V CDR1 and CDR2: LGHDT, YNNKEL (reference sequence). In the source study's methods: It was from reference gene primer amplification that nucleated cell counts were estimated. The table came from immunoSEQ multiplex PCR; TCRdb's copy has only in-frame clones and leaves some out. The DNA was the basis for D and trimming; V, J and clone size are from that table. This table has 250,000 or so clones, around 86% appearing once. This TCR was sampled from a man aged 30 to 45 who had recovered from COVID-19. The chain couples TRBV3-1 (or the pseudogene TRBV3-2) to TRBJ1-1; D uncertain. Sequencing used peripheral blood. CDR3 coding DNA: TGTGCCAGCAGCCAATCACAATCCGAAGCTTTCTTT. Amino acid sequence: CASSQSQSEAFF.